This T cell receptor (beta chain) is drawn from a study of cytomegalovirus exposure and HLA in healthy donors. The wider study: From donors who were HLA-typed, an early data release held around 80 million unique TCRs.

This CDR3 contains 17 residues. The V gene's germline CDR1 is SNHLY and CDR2 FYNNEI. J lost 7 bases, V lost 6 bases, and 20 bases had no gene match. This clone was counted a few times. The antigen is undetermined. PCR was performed using 60 Vbeta and 13 Jbeta primers. The table came from immunoSEQ multiplex PCR; TCRdb's copy has only in-frame clones and leaves some out. The sample contains 160,000 or so clones, about 77% of which appear only once. Study findings and constraints: Most TCR sequences were seen very rarely across donors, but some public TCRs occurred in many.

The chain carries TRBV2 and TRBJ2-7, with 8 bases lining up with TRBD1. The TCR originated in a man aged 18 to 30 in good health and CMV-seropositive. Sequences were obtained from PBMCs. The CDR3 DNA is TGTGCCAGCAGCATGGGGGGCTCCGGACAGGGCATGAGGGAGCAGTACTTC. It translates to CASSMGGSGQGMREQYF.